One T cell receptor beta chain is described in this entry. These data are taken from a study of T cell responses to AZD1222 COVID-19 vaccine. Germline-derived CDR1 and CDR2 are MRHNA and SNTAGT. This CDR3 spans 17 amino acids. V dropped 0 bases and J dropped 2; count of bases not matched to a gene: 9. Profiled with immunoSEQ multiplex PCR; TCRdb holds only in-frame clones, not every one. The sample includes some 150,000 clones, approximately 88% of them seen just once. This TCR came from an adult in good health. Sequenced here: peripheral blood, sampled on day 0 of AZD1222 vaccination. This chain uses TRBV6-4 with TRBJ2-7; TRBD2 matches at 8 bases. Here the CDR3 reads CASSDSKRGRVAYEQYF. CDR3 in DNA: TGTGCCAGCAGTGACTCGAAGCGGGGGCGAGTGGCCTACGAGCAGTACTTC.